The rows below give T cell receptor beta chains drawn from one sample of a study of blood T cells in healthy people across ages. TCRdb redid the calling of the 5' RACE reads with MiXCR, one entry per CDR3 protein. The sample has about 690,000 distinct CDR3 sequences; 40% to 45% are singletons. Sequencing was performed on blood. The source of these receptors is an elderly man in good health. Both conserved end residues are part of each CDR3. D genes are given only for firm matches. Part of the rows lack a size; the others show once, few, many or a class for expanded clones.

len	v_gene	j_gene	d_gene	abundance	CDR3aa	CDR3nt
12	TRBV6-6	TRBJ1-2	TRBD1	few	CASSSQDRGDTF	TGTGCCAGCAGCTCTCAGGACAGGGGTGACACCTTC
16	TRBV24-1	TRBJ2-7	TRBD2	-	CATSDRGRAGNNEQYF	TGTGCCACCAGTGATAGGGGACGAGCGGGGAACAATGAGCAGTACTTC
14	TRBV27	TRBJ2-7	TRBD2	-	CASTAGGLMNKQYF	TGTGCCAGCACGGCGGGAGGCCTTATGAACAAGCAGTACTTC
16	TRBV7-8	TRBJ2-2	TRBD2	-	CASSFPSGGASGELFF	TGTGCCAGCAGCTTCCCTAGCGGGGGGGCCTCCGGGGAGCTGTTTTTT
14	TRBV15	TRBJ1-6	-	-	CATSRDKGNSPLHF	TGTGCCACCAGCAGAGATAAGGGGAATTCACCCCTCCACTTT
13	TRBV27	TRBJ1-6	-	few	CASRTANNSPLHF	TGTGCCAGTCGGACTGCTAATAATTCACCCCTCCACTTT
14	TRBV29-1	TRBJ2-1	TRBD2	-	CSARLAGSYNEQFF	TGCAGCGCGAGACTAGCAGGATCCTACAATGAGCAGTTCTTC
12	TRBV11-2	TRBJ2-7	-	many	CASSLGFNEQYF	TGTGCCAGCAGCTTGGGATTTAACGAGCAGTACTTC
16	TRBV6-1	TRBJ2-5	TRBD2	-	CASSSGTSYFGQTQYF	TGTGCCAGCAGTAGCGGGACTAGCTATTTTGGGCAGACCCAGTACTTC
13	TRBV7-8	TRBJ2-7	-	-	CASSLSPLTEQYF	TGTGCCAGCAGCTTATCACCTCTTACCGAGCAGTACTTC
15	TRBV28	TRBJ2-3	TRBD1	-	CASSFSQGATDTQYF	TGTGCCAGCAGTTTTAGCCAGGGGGCCACAGATACGCAGTATTTT
14	TRBV6-5	TRBJ2-1	-	-	CASSYSIQVNEQFF	TGTGCCAGCAGTTACTCGATCCAGGTCAATGAGCAGTTCTTC
14	TRBV20-1	TRBJ1-1	-	-	CSATGAKGNTEAFF	TGCAGTGCCACCGGGGCTAAAGGGAACACTGAAGCTTTCTTT
18	TRBV4-2	TRBJ2-3	-	-	CASSQVEVWRTVQDTQYF	TGTGCCAGCAGCCAAGTCGAGGTATGGCGGACGGTGCAGGATACGCAGTATTTT
14	TRBV7-2	TRBJ2-3	-	-	CASSLDYEGDTQYF	TGTGCCAGCAGCCTCGACTACGAGGGAGATACGCAGTATTTT
15	TRBV4-1	TRBJ1-5	TRBD1	few	CASSQARGVNQPQHF	TGCGCCAGCAGCCAAGCCAGGGGGGTCAATCAGCCCCAGCATTTT
16	TRBV5-5	TRBJ1-2	-	-	CASSLISLPDSYGYTF	TGTGCCAGCAGCTTGATCAGCTTACCAGACTCCTATGGCTACACCTTC
15	TRBV20-1	TRBJ2-7	-	-	CSARKLGQESREQYF	TGCAGTGCTAGGAAACTCGGGCAGGAATCAAGGGAGCAGTACTTC
14	TRBV4-2	TRBJ2-1	-	many	CASSQQISYNEQFF	TGTGCCAGCAGCCAACAAATTAGCTACAATGAGCAGTTCTTC
13	TRBV4-1	TRBJ1-4	-	-	CASSQAQLEKLFF	TGCGCCAGCAGCCAAGCTCAACTTGAAAAACTGTTTTTT
13	TRBV6-6	TRBJ2-7	-	-	CASSRGYSYEQYF	TGTGCCAGCAGCCGGGGCTACTCCTACGAGCAGTACTTC
14	TRBV6-6	TRBJ2-7	TRBD2	-	CASTVPGGPNEQYF	TGTGCCAGCACTGTTCCGGGAGGGCCGAATGAGCAGTACTTC
16	TRBV2	TRBJ2-3	-	-	CASSNPEQGHTDTQYF	TGTGCCAGCAGTAACCCGGAACAGGGCCACACAGATACGCAGTATTTT
13	TRBV20-1	TRBJ2-7	-	-	CSATDSKPYEQYF	TGCAGTGCCACTGACAGCAAACCCTACGAGCAGTACTTC
15	TRBV7-2	TRBJ1-4	-	few	CASSSGPARREKLFF	TGTGCCAGCAGCTCGGGACCGGCGAGGCGTGAAAAACTGTTTTTT
14	TRBV6-2/TRBV6-3	TRBJ1-6	-	-	CASSAQQGNSPLHF	TGTGCCAGCAGTGCACAACAGGGAAATTCACCCCTCCACTTT
14	TRBV6-5	TRBJ2-7	TRBD1	-	CASSGWDRPDEQYF	TGTGCCAGCAGTGGCTGGGACAGACCTGACGAGCAGTACTTC
15	TRBV7-2	TRBJ1-5	-	once	CASSPTGFGNQPQHF	TGTGCCAGCAGCCCCACAGGGTTCGGCAATCAGCCCCAGCATTTT
13	TRBV15	TRBJ2-5	TRBD1	-	CATNRGQSNEQYF	TGTGCCACAAACCGGGGACAGTCCAATGAGCAGTACTTC
16	TRBV7-7	TRBJ2-1	TRBD2	-	CASSLVLAGGPHEQFF	TGTGCTAGCAGCTTAGTTCTAGCGGGAGGGCCCCATGAGCAGTTCTTC
16	TRBV24-1	TRBJ2-1	-	-	CATSGTGTRAYNEQFF	TGTGCCACCAGTGGTACCGGGACCAGGGCCTACAATGAGCAGTTCTTC
16	TRBV7-2	TRBJ2-6	TRBD1	few	CASSSRQGSGANVLTF	TGTGCCAGCAGCTCGAGACAGGGCTCTGGGGCCAACGTCCTGACTTTC
15	TRBV5-1	TRBJ2-5	-	-	CASSLITGSKETQYF	TGCGCCAGCAGCTTGATAACAGGATCCAAAGAGACCCAGTACTTC
15	TRBV18	TRBJ1-2	-	-	CASSPPGKPGYGYTF	TGTGCCAGCTCACCACCAGGGAAACCGGGCTATGGCTACACCTTC
19	TRBV21-1	TRBJ2-4	-	-	CASSKASGIPGEGKNIQYF	TGTGCCAGCAGCAAAGCGAGCGGTATTCCAGGGGAGGGCAAAAACATTCAGTACTTC
15	TRBV18	TRBJ1-6	TRBD1	-	CASSPIRQGESPLHF	TGTGCCAGCTCACCAATTCGACAGGGGGAATCACCCCTCCACTTT
15	TRBV4-3	TRBJ2-7	TRBD2	-	CASSQAKRGAYEQYF	TGCGCCAGCAGCCAAGCCAAGCGGGGGGCCTACGAGCAGTACTTC
17	TRBV9	TRBJ2-5	-	-	CASSPTLSGGGAKTQYF	TGTGCCAGCAGCCCTACGTTGTCAGGGGGGGGAGCCAAGACCCAGTACTTC
9	TRBV29-1	TRBJ2-3	-	many	CSVSDTQYF	TGCAGCGTTTCAGATACGCAGTATTTT
14	TRBV20-1	TRBJ2-7	TRBD2	few	CSATSGRASHEQYF	TGCAGTGCTACTAGCGGGAGGGCCAGCCACGAGCAGTACTTC
11	TRBV7-2	TRBJ2-5	TRBD2	-	CASTGGVAQYF	TGTGCCAGCACCGGGGGGGTGGCCCAGTACTTC
14	TRBV20-1	TRBJ2-3	-	few	CSAWTVEGTDTQYF	TGCAGTGCTTGGACGGTAGAAGGCACAGATACGCAGTATTTT
13	TRBV12-5	TRBJ2-1	-	once	CASGLGAADEQFF	TGTGCTAGTGGTTTGGGCGCCGCCGATGAGCAGTTCTTC
15	TRBV10-3	TRBJ2-1	TRBD2	once	CAISEVAGVNNEQFF	TGTGCCATCAGTGAGGTAGCGGGAGTCAACAATGAGCAGTTCTTC
14	TRBV20-1	TRBJ2-3	TRBD1	-	CSARRTGPTDTQYF	TGCAGTGCTAGGAGGACAGGACCCACAGATACGCAGTATTTT
16	TRBV27	TRBJ2-7	-	few	CASSGGNALVGDEQYF	TGTGCCAGCAGTGGCGGGAATGCGTTAGTCGGGGACGAGCAGTACTTC
14	TRBV20-1	TRBJ2-3	-	-	CSASRGASTATQYF	TGCAGTGCTAGTCGTGGGGCTAGCACAGCTACGCAGTATTTT
15	TRBV20-1	TRBJ2-7	-	-	CSARIVDPTGYEQYF	TGCAGTGCTAGAATTGTAGACCCAACCGGCTACGAGCAGTACTTC
16	TRBV7-2	TRBJ2-1	TRBD2	-	CASSLVRGGPFHEQFF	TGTGCCAGCAGCCTAGTACGGGGAGGGCCTTTTCATGAGCAGTTCTTC
15	TRBV6-2/TRBV6-3	TRBJ1-1	TRBD1	-	CASTDIQGKDTEAFF	TGTGCCAGCACCGACATACAGGGGAAGGACACTGAAGCTTTCTTT
14	TRBV7-2	TRBJ2-2	-	many	CASSLVADTGELFF	TGTGCCAGCAGCTTAGTCGCGGACACCGGGGAGCTGTTTTTT
16	TRBV24-1	TRBJ2-1	TRBD1	many	CATSAGGQGYSGEQFF	TGTGCCACCAGCGCGGGCGGACAGGGCTATTCGGGAGAGCAGTTCTTC
17	TRBV7-2	TRBJ2-1	TRBD2	-	CASSQGGAGDPYNEQFF	TGTGCCAGCAGCCAGGGTGGGGCGGGAGATCCCTACAATGAGCAGTTCTTC